The rows below give T cell receptor beta chains drawn from one sample of a study of blood T cell repertoires in COVID-19. Profiled with immunoSEQ multiplex PCR; TCRdb holds only in-frame clones, not every one. The table has 200,000 to 250,000 clones, around 86% seen once; the top ten hold roughly 5.5%. Sequencing was carried out using peripheral blood. These receptors all come from a woman in her 70s with COVID-19, enrolled during active disease. Both conserved end residues are part of each CDR3. Fields, in order: D gene, V gene, J gene, clone size, CDR3 length, CDR3 protein, CDR3 DNA. A D gene is named only where the DNA matches it firmly. Not all rows give a size; the values are once, few, many and, for expanded clones, a class.

.	TRBV28	TRBJ1-2	few	13	CASSLGGAYGYTF	TGTGCCAGCAGTTTAGGAGGAGCCTATGGCTACACCTTC
TRBD1	TRBV6-5	TRBJ2-7	.	14	CASSHRDSSYEQYF	TGTGCCAGCAGCCACCGGGACAGCTCCTACGAGCAGTACTTC
TRBD1	TRBV5-6	TRBJ2-3	.	15	CASNLQGALADTQYF	TGTGCCAGCAACTTACAGGGGGCGTTGGCAGATACGCAGTATTTT
TRBD2	TRBV7-2	TRBJ2-3	.	19	CASSLEGLRLAGSPDTQYF	TGTGCCAGCAGCTTAGAGGGCTTAAGACTAGCGGGTTCGCCAGATACGCAGTATTTT
.	TRBV3-1/TRBV3-2	TRBJ2-3	.	15	CASSSLGVRTDTQYF	TGTGCCAGCAGCTCACTGGGAGTTCGCACAGATACGCAGTATTTT
.	TRBV5-1	TRBJ2-3	.	16	CASSLEGTGGADTQYF	TGCGCCAGCAGCTTGGAGGGCACAGGAGGGGCAGATACGCAGTATTTT
TRBD1	TRBV6-2/TRBV6-3	TRBJ2-7	.	16	CASSYADRGLIYEQYF	TGTGCCAGCAGTTACGCAGACAGGGGGCTAATCTACGAGCAGTACTTC
.	TRBV11-2	TRBJ2-1	.	15	CASSLVATGNNEQFF	TGTGCCAGCAGCTTAGTAGCGACTGGAAACAATGAGCAGTTCTTC
.	TRBV19	TRBJ2-7	.	14	CASTLTSDSYEQYF	TGTGCCAGTACCCTGACGAGCGACTCCTACGAGCAGTACTTC
.	TRBV5-1	TRBJ1-4	.	14	CASSIQGPNEKLFF	TGCGCCAGCAGCATTCAGGGGCCTAATGAAAAACTGTTTTTT
.	TRBV6-5	TRBJ2-7	.	14	CASSYSRGTYEQYF	TGTGCCAGCAGTTACTCGAGAGGGACCTACGAGCAGTACTTC
TRBD2	TRBV5-1	TRBJ2-2	.	16	CASRLLTGGPTGELFF	TGCGCCAGCAGGCTCTTGACGGGAGGGCCGACCGGGGAGCTGTTTTTT
.	TRBV6-2/TRBV6-3	TRBJ1-5	.	15	CASSKLNRVRQPQHF	TGTGCCAGCAGTAAGCTGAACAGGGTGAGACAGCCCCAGCATTTT
.	TRBV7-3	TRBJ2-7	.	14	CASSLTSSSYEQYF	TGTGCCAGCAGCTTAACGAGCTCTAGCTACGAGCAGTACTTC
.	TRBV7-2	TRBJ1-6	few	15	CASSLVRQRNSPLHF	TGTGCCAGCAGCTTAGTGCGACAGAGGAATTCACCCCTCCACTTT
.	TRBV7-2	TRBJ1-1	.	13	CASSLRANTEAFF	TGTGCCAGCAGCTTACGCGCAAACACTGAAGCTTTCTTT
TRBD1	TRBV5-1	TRBJ1-2	.	17	CASSSYPGGAANYGYTF	TGCGCCAGCAGCTCTTACCCAGGGGGCGCCGCTAACTATGGCTACACCTTC
.	TRBV27	TRBJ2-3	.	14	CASSLGRRTDTQYF	TGTGCCAGCAGTTTGGGGCGTCGCACAGATACGCAGTATTTT
TRBD1	TRBV7-2	TRBJ2-1	.	16	CASSLVRQGLKNEQFF	TGTGCCAGCAGCTTAGTCCGACAGGGGCTTAAGAATGAGCAGTTCTTC
TRBD1	TRBV11-2	TRBJ1-2	.	13	CASSWTGGNGYTF	TGTGCCAGCAGCTGGACAGGGGGCAATGGCTACACCTTC
.	TRBV5-1	TRBJ1-3	.	16	CASSFSSGLIGNTIYF	TGCGCCAGCAGCTTTTCCTCAGGGTTGATAGGAAACACCATATATTTT
.	TRBV21-1	TRBJ2-1	.	17	CASSKRKGGSKYNEQFF	TGTGCCAGCAGCAAAAGAAAGGGGGGGTCCAAGTACAATGAGCAGTTCTTC
TRBD1	TRBV6-2/TRBV6-3	TRBJ1-5	.	13	CASSRQGGQPQHF	TGTGCCAGCAGTCGACAGGGCGGACAGCCCCAGCATTTT
TRBD1	TRBV7-2	TRBJ2-1	.	17	CASSLKRPGQGSYEQFF	TGTGCCAGCAGCTTAAAAAGACCGGGACAGGGGAGTTATGAGCAGTTCTTC
TRBD2	TRBV3-1/TRBV3-2	TRBJ2-3	.	15	CASSPTSGGVHTQYF	TGTGCCAGCAGCCCGACTAGCGGGGGGGTGCATACGCAGTATTTT
.	TRBV5-6	TRBJ1-2	.	11	CASSFRSGYTF	TGTGCCAGCAGCTTTCGTTCCGGCTACACCTTC
.	TRBV9	TRBJ2-3	once	12	CASSVELDTQYF	TGTGCCAGCAGCGTAGAACTAGATACGCAGTATTTT
.	TRBV18	TRBJ1-2	.	16	CASSPPLQGSGYGYTF	TGTGCCAGCTCACCACCTCTTCAGGGTAGTGGCTATGGCTACACCTTC
TRBD2	TRBV29-1	TRBJ2-7	.	16	CSAGGGLADSSYEQYF	TGCAGTGCCGGGGGGGGACTAGCGGACAGCTCCTACGAGCAGTACTTC
TRBD1	TRBV27	TRBJ1-2	once	14	CASSFGDRAVGYTF	TGTGCCAGCAGTTTCGGGGACAGGGCAGTTGGCTACACCTTC
TRBD2	TRBV27	TRBJ2-2	.	16	CASSSSSGRGTGELFF	TGTGCCAGCAGTTCCTCTAGCGGGAGAGGGACCGGGGAGCTGTTTTTT
TRBD1	TRBV6-9	TRBJ1-1	.	15	CASRHRGQGGDEAFF	TGTGCCAGCCGCCACCGGGGACAGGGGGGTGATGAAGCTTTCTTT
TRBD1	TRBV28	TRBJ1-2	.	15	CASSSRGTGGRGYTF	TGTGCCAGCAGCTCCCGTGGGACAGGGGGCCGGGGCTACACCTTC
TRBD2	TRBV6-5	TRBJ2-1	once	16	CASSSPSGSSYNEQFF	TGTGCCAGCAGTTCCCCTAGCGGGAGCTCCTACAATGAGCAGTTCTTC
TRBD1	TRBV28	TRBJ1-2	.	16	CASSLLRQGVYYGYTF	TGTGCCAGCAGTCTATTAAGACAGGGGGTATACTATGGCTACACCTTC
TRBD1	TRBV28	TRBJ1-2	once	15	CASSSGQGYYYGYTF	TGTGCCAGCAGTTCGGGACAGGGTTATTACTATGGCTACACCTTC
.	TRBV4-1	TRBJ1-2	.	14	CASSQDLGRVNESF	TGCGCCAGCAGCCAAGACCTTGGCAGGGTAAATGAGTCCTTC
TRBD2	TRBV29-1	TRBJ2-2	.	14	CSVGPRGGSGELFF	TGCAGCGTTGGGCCGCGGGGGGGGAGCGGGGAGCTGTTTTTT
.	TRBV19	TRBJ2-3	.	14	CASSIEVRADTQYF	TGTGCCAGTAGTATTGAGGTTCGAGCAGATACGCAGTATTTT
TRBD1	TRBV19	TRBJ1-2	once	15	CASSILGQGDYGYTF	TGTGCCAGTAGTATATTGGGACAGGGAGACTATGGCTACACCTTC
.	TRBV28	TRBJ2-3	.	13	CASRRGATDTQYF	TGTGCCAGTAGACGGGGGGCCACAGATACGCAGTATTTT
.	TRBV9	TRBJ1-1	.	12	CASSTGNTEAFF	TGTGCCAGCAGCACAGGGAACACTGAAGCTTTCTTT